The 30 T cell receptor beta chains in this list originate from one sample, sequenced in a study of circulating and synovial CD4+ cells in juvenile arthritis. Clones were sequenced by immunoSEQ multiplex PCR, and TCRdb holds only the in-frame ones, with some missing. Of 30,000 or so clones in the sample, roughly 95% are singletons; the top ten hold 0.6% to 0.8%. The specimen was CD4+ T cells from blood. Receptor source: a human donor with juvenile idiopathic arthritis.

V and J are TRBV6-1 and TRBJ2-3, with a weak D call TRBD1 (6 bases). This CDR3 spans 12 amino acids. The germline V gene has CDR1 MNHNS and CDR2 SASEGT. The V and J ends lost 5 bases and 6 bases respectively, with 9 bases between them. The CDR3 DNA sequence: TGTGCCAGCAGTCAGGGGTCCGATACGCAGTATTTT. It specifies CASSQGSDTQYF.

CDR3 coding DNA: TGTGCCAGCAGCCAAGGGACTAGCCGTCAGGGAGAGCAGTACTTC. Translating it yields CASSQGTSRQGEQYF. This chain joins TRBV14 and TRBJ2-7, with 8 nucleotides matching TRBD2. CDR1 is SGHDN, CDR2 FVKESK, per germline. There are 15 residues in the CDR3. Trimming cost V 1 base and J 7 bases; bases outside gene matches: 9.

The chain joins TRBV25-1 to TRBJ2-2; D call uncertain. Germline CDR1 and CDR2: MGHDK and SYGVNS. This CDR3 comprises 14 residues. V was trimmed by 4 bases and J by 7 bases, leaving 13 bases between them. DNA of the CDR3: TGTGCCAGCAGTGGGCCCTCGGCGGTCGGGGAGCTGTTTTTT. Amino acid sequence: CASSGPSAVGELFF.

This sequence joins TRBV2 and TRBJ2-4; tentatively, D is TRBD2 (7 bases). Trimming stripped 4 bases from V and 3 bases from J, with 10 bases between. In germline, CDR1 is SNHLY, CDR2 FYNNEI. CDR3 length: 14 residues. The CDR3: CASSVGGDKNIQYF. The CDR3 coding sequence is TGTGCCAGCAGTGTAGGGGGGGACAAAAACATTCAGTACTTC. Variable domain in full (rest from reference TRBV2 and TRBJ2-4): EPEVTQTPSHQVTQMGQEVILRCVPISNHLYFYWYRQILGQKVEFLVSFYNNEISEKSEIFDDQFSVERPDGSNFTLKIRSTKLEDSAMYFCASSVGGDKNIQYFGAGTRLSVL.

Here the CDR3 DNA reads TGCGCCAGCAGCCTATCAGGGGGCGCGGAAGAAAAACTGTTTTTT. Protein: CASSLSGGAEEKLFF. The V gene is TRBV5-1, the J gene TRBJ1-4; 8 nucleotides agree with TRBD1. The CDR3 length is 15 residues. Losses at the gene ends were 4 bases for V and 8 bases for J; bases not matched to a gene: 10. CDR1 and CDR2 from the germline V gene are SGHRS and YFSETQ. The variable domain in full, with the rest retrieved from reference TRBV5-1 and TRBJ1-4, is KAGVTQTPRYLIKTRGQQVTLSCSPISGHRSVSWYQQTPGQGLQFLFEYFSETQRNKGNFPGRFSGRQFSNSRSEMNVSTLELGDSALYLCASSLSGGAEEKLFFGSGTQLSVL.

The CDR3 loop reads CAWSHDSSYEQYF. CDR3 nucleotide sequence: TGTGCCTGGAGTCATGATAGCTCCTACGAGCAGTACTTC. The gene calls are TRBV30 and TRBJ2-7, with unresolved D. The CDR3 length is 13 residues. V was trimmed by 2 bases and J by 0 bases, leaving 8 bases between them. CDR1 is GTSNPN, CDR2 SVGIG, per germline (reference sequence).

The V call is TRBV27, the J call TRBJ2-2, with 7 bases fitting TRBD1. The CDR3 consists of 13 residues. J was trimmed by 7 bases and V by 4 bases; bases with no gene match: 3. Germline CDR1 and CDR2: MNHEY and SMNVEV (reference sequence). CDR3 residues: CASSSDRVGELFF. The CDR3 DNA reads as TGTGCCAGCAGTTCCGACAGGGTCGGGGAGCTGTTTTTT.

The chain's CDR3 is CASSLGPTGSYEQYF. For the CDR3, the DNA is TGCGCCAGCAGCTTGGGCCCGACAGGGTCCTACGAGCAGTACTTC. V is TRBV5-1 and J is TRBJ2-7; TRBD1 aligns across 7 bases. The CDR3 contains 15 residues. CDR1 SGHRS and CDR2 YFSETQ come from the germline V gene. V was clipped by 0 bases and J by 1 base; unmatched bases: 4.

This clone was observed once. The chain recombines TRBV19 with TRBJ1-2, with D tentatively TRBD1 (6 bases). V was cut by 9 bases and J by 4 bases, with 18 bases left in between. The germline CDR1 and CDR2 sequences are LNHDA and SQIVND (reference sequence). This CDR3 has 14 amino acids. CDR3 sequence (DNA): TGTGCCAGCACCTTGGTCGGACAGTTCTATGGCTACACCTTC. It codes for CASTLVGQFYGYTF.

V and J are TRBV15 and TRBJ1-6; no reliable D call. Trimming cost V 0 bases and J 14 bases, with 8 bases left between them. Germline V CDR1 and CDR2: LNHNV, YYDKDF (reference sequence). The CDR3 runs to 12 residues. CDR3 sequence reads: CATSRDGQALHF. The CDR3 DNA reads as TGTGCCACCAGCAGAGATGGGCAAGCCCTCCACTTT.

The rearrangement joins TRBV9 to TRBJ2-3; the D is unclear. V was shortened by 1 base and J by 2 bases, with 2 bases between the two germline ends. Germline V lookup: CDR1 SGDLS, CDR2 YYNGEE. The length of the CDR3 is 12 residues. CDR3 protein: CASSVHTDTQYF. The DNA of the CDR3 is TGTGCCAGCAGCGTACACACAGATACGCAGTATTTT.

V usage is TRBV6-6 and J usage is TRBJ1-2, with D tentatively TRBD1 (5 bases). This CDR3 has 14 residues. Germline V lookup: CDR1 MNHNY, CDR2 SVGAGI (reference sequence). Trimming left V 4 bases short and J 0 bases short, with 9 bases between. The CDR3 loop reads CASSWGTTNYGYTF. CDR3 nucleotides: TGTGCCAGCAGTTGGGGCACTACTAACTATGGCTACACCTTC.

V and J are TRBV6-6 and TRBJ1-5; TRBD1 is a possible D gene (6 bases). There are 14 residues in the CDR3. Trimming removed 6 bases at V and 0 bases at J, with 9 bases between. Germline loops: CDR1 MNHNY, CDR2 SVGAGI (reference sequence). CDR3 loop: CASSNRVSNQPQHF. DNA of the CDR3: TGTGCCAGCAGCAACAGGGTTAGCAATCAGCCCCAGCATTTT.

The chain has TRBV13 and TRBJ2-1, with D unresolved. CDR1 is PRHDT and CDR2 is FYEKMQ in the germline V gene (reference sequence). The length of the CDR3 is 19 residues. Trimming took 5 bases from V and 2 from J, leaving 25 bases between them. The CDR3 region has the DNA TGTGCCAGCAGCCAATCTCCGTTCCTCCCATCTTCGGCCTACAATGAGCAGTTCTTC. Residues: CASSQSPFLPSSAYNEQFF.

This clone was counted once. The J gene is TRBJ2-3, the V gene TRBV28; 10 nucleotides align to TRBD2. V was pared by 2 bases and J by 4 bases, with 9 bases of the junction left unmatched. The CDR3 has 17 amino acids. Per germline, CDR1 MDHEN and CDR2 SYDVKM. DNA of the CDR3: TGTGCCAGCAGTTTAGTGCCACTAGCGGGACCCGCAGATACGCAGTATTTT. Its translation is CASSLVPLAGPADTQYF.

This clone was detected once. The chain combines TRBV15 with TRBJ2-7; TRBD2 matches 14 bases. V dropped 1 base and J dropped 5; count of bases not matched to a gene: 10. The CDR3 is 18 residues long. Germline V lookup: CDR1 LNHNV, CDR2 YYDKDF (reference sequence). CDR3 coding DNA: TGTGCCACCAGCAGAGCCCGGGGACTAGCGGGAGCGGGCAACGAGCAGTACTTC. This gives the protein CATSRARGLAGAGNEQYF.

Here the CDR3 reads CASSESWREQFF. In DNA, the CDR3 is TGCGCCAGCAGTGAGTCTTGGCGGGAGCAGTTCTTC. The rearrangement links TRBV10-1 to TRBJ2-1, with unresolved D. V was pared by 0 bases and J by 10 bases, with 7 bases between. From germline, CDR1 is WNHNN and CDR2 SYGVQD (reference sequence). There are 12 residues in the CDR3.

This rearrangement joins TRBV25-1 to TRBJ2-3, with 10 bases that match TRBD2. The CDR3 loop spans 16 amino acids. The germline V gene encodes CDR1 MGHDK and CDR2 SYGVNS. V was pared by 3 bases and J by 4 bases, with 7 bases of the junction left unmatched. CDR3 DNA sequence: TGTGCCAGCAGTGAGGGGCTAGCGGGAGCGCCAGATACGCAGTATTTT. It yields the protein CASSEGLAGAPDTQYF.

CDR3 sequence (DNA): TGTGCCAGCAGCACTACAGGGGCCGGCACCGGGGAGCTGTTTTTT. Protein product: CASSTTGAGTGELFF. The chain employs TRBV28 and TRBJ2-2, with 7 bases that match TRBD1. Germline CDR1 is MDHEN and CDR2 is SYDVKM. The CDR3 runs to 15 residues. The V gene end was trimmed by 6 bases and the J gene end by 4 bases; junction bases not matched to a gene: 8. Looking up the rest from reference TRBV28 and TRBJ2-2 gives the full variable domain: DVKVTQSSRYLVKRTGEKVFLECVQDMDHENMFWYRQDPGLGLRLIYFSYDVKMKEKGDIPEGYSVSREKKERFSLILESASTNQTSMYLCASSTTGAGTGELFFGEGSRLTVL.

This chain joins TRBV5-1 and TRBJ1-5; 7 bases are shared with TRBD1. Per germline, CDR1 SGHRS and CDR2 YFSETQ. V gave up 0 bases and J gave up 5 bases; unmatched junction bases: 5. The length of the CDR3 is 15 residues. The CDR3 here is CASSLDLTGDQPQHF. CDR3 DNA: TGCGCCAGCAGCTTGGATCTAACAGGGGATCAGCCCCAGCATTTT.

This clone occurred once. V gene TRBV23-1 combines with J gene TRBJ1-2, with D possibly being TRBD1 (5 bases). TRBV23-1 is noted as an ORF with a role that remains uncertain. Trimming cost V 0 bases and J 0 bases, with 14 bases left between them. This CDR3 has 17 amino acids. This CDR3 reads CASSQSSQGRANYGYTF. CDR3 DNA: TGCGCCAGCAGTCAATCGAGCCAGGGCAGGGCTAACTATGGCTACACCTTC.

The genes are TRBV6-5 and TRBJ2-5; 7 nucleotides match TRBD2. V dropped 5 bases and J dropped 4; count of bases not matched to a gene: 10. CDR1 and CDR2 (germline): MNHEY, SVGAGI. The CDR3 length is 15 residues. CDR3 sequence: CASSLSGTGGETQYF. In DNA form, the CDR3 reads TGTGCCAGCAGTCTAAGTGGGACGGGAGGAGAGACCCAGTACTTC.

The rearrangement links TRBV2 to TRBJ2-2, with 8 bases fitting TRBD2. Germline CDR1 reads SNHLY; CDR2 reads FYNNEI. The junction had 5 bases not matched to a gene; V was cut back by 8 bases and J by 0 bases. The CDR3 is 15 amino acids. CDR3 in amino acids: CASLTSGPNTGELFF. CDR3 coding DNA: TGTGCCAGCCTTACTAGCGGACCGAACACCGGGGAGCTGTTTTTT.

This clone was found a few times. The rearrangement joins TRBV29-1 to TRBJ1-2; a possible D gene is TRBD1 (5 bases). The CDR3 is 13 residues long. Germline CDR1 reads SQVTM; CDR2 reads ANQGSEA. V shed 6 bases and J shed 1 base, with 12 bases lying between them. CDR3 loop: CSVGPDDNYGYTF. In DNA, the CDR3 is TGCAGCGTGGGGCCGGACGATAACTATGGCTACACCTTC.

This chain joins TRBV5-1 and TRBJ2-1; 10 bases align to TRBD2. The junction had 10 bases not matched to a gene; V was cut back by 1 base and J by 9 bases. The germline CDR1 and CDR2 sequences are SGHRS and YFSETQ. The CDR3 is made up of 16 amino acids. In DNA form, the CDR3 reads TGCGCCAGCAGCTTGTCGTTGGGACTAGCGAGTAGTGAGCAGTTCTTC. As protein: CASSLSLGLASSEQFF.

The chain uses TRBV6-5 and TRBJ1-4, with TRBD1 identical over 9 bases. Germline CDR1 is MNHEY and CDR2 is SVGAGI. This CDR3 spans 15 amino acids. With V trimmed by 6 bases and J by 4 bases, 6 bases remained unmatched. For the CDR3, the DNA is TGTGCCAGCAGCAACAGGGGGCAGGTTAATGAAAAACTGTTTTTT. Protein product: CASSNRGQVNEKLFF.

About this clone: The sample has other DNA sequences that encode this CDR3 too. The CDR3 is CASSMRGRTDTQYF. The CDR3 DNA sequence: TGTGCCAGTAGTATGCGCGGGAGAACAGATACGCAGTATTTT. The chain has TRBV19 and TRBJ2-3, with TRBD2 matching over 7 bases. The CDR3 loop spans 14 amino acids. Per germline, CDR1 LNHDA and CDR2 SQIVND (reference sequence). J gave up 3 bases and V 3 bases, and 3 bases lay outside the gene matches.

The V gene is TRBV7-8, the J gene TRBJ1-1, with 7 bases that match TRBD1. V shed 3 bases and J 3 bases; nucleotides not matched to a gene: 10. CDR1 is SGHVS and CDR2 is FQNEAQ in the germline V gene. CDR3 length equals 16 residues. The CDR3 spells CASSFPTGLGDTEAFF. The CDR3 nucleotides read TGTGCCAGCAGCTTTCCGACAGGGCTGGGGGACACTGAAGCTTTCTTT.

The chain joins TRBV7-8 to TRBJ2-5; TRBD2 agrees at 9 bases. The DNA matches TRBJ2-7 better at its end, which makes the J call doubtful. This CDR3 has 19 residues. The V gene's germline CDR1 is SGHVS and CDR2 FQNEAQ. CDR3 DNA: TGTGCCAGCAGCATAGGGGCCCCGACTAGCGGTTATAAGGGCTACGAGCAGTACTTC. This sequence encodes CASSIGAPTSGYKGYEQYF.

The V call is TRBV7-3, the J call TRBJ2-6; D is uncertain. Germline CDR1 and CDR2: SGHTA and FQGTGA. CDR3 length equals 14 residues. V was pared by 0 bases and J by 4 bases, with 4 bases between. The CDR3: CASSLTSGANVLTF. The CDR3 nucleotides are TGTGCCAGCAGCTTAACGTCAGGGGCCAACGTCCTGACTTTC.